This is a list of T cell receptor beta chains from one sample in a study of blood T cell repertoires in COVID-19. Generated by immunoSEQ multiplex PCR, the TCRdb table keeps only in-frame clones and is missing some. The sample contains under 450,000 clones, approximately 90% of which appear only once. Material: PBMCs or T cells enriched from blood (not recorded which). The origin of the receptors is a middle-aged woman who had been exposed to COVID-19. Each CDR3 is given with its conserved first and last residue. A D gene is named only where the DNA matches it firmly. Some rows have no size entry. The others give once, few or many, or a class for an expanded clone.

v_call	d_call	j_call	clone_size	cdr3_nt	cdr3_aa
TRBV12-3/TRBV12-4	NA	TRBJ2-7	few	TGTGCCAGCAGTTTAGACGGCGGTGACGAGCAGTACTTC	CASSLDGGDEQYF
TRBV19	NA	TRBJ2-3	NA	TGTGCCAGTAGTATAGGGGGACTTATCACAGATACGCAGTATTTT	CASSIGGLITDTQYF
TRBV25-1	NA	TRBJ2-3	NA	TGTGCCACCGAGAGAGGGAATACGCAGTATTTT	CATERGNTQYF
TRBV7-8	NA	TRBJ1-5	NA	TGTGCCAGCAGCCTAAGACAGGCTGGTCAGCCCCAGCATTTT	CASSLRQAGQPQHF
TRBV25-1	TRBD1	TRBJ1-2	NA	TGTGCCAGCACCGCCTGGACAGGGAGTGACTATGGCTACACCTTC	CASTAWTGSDYGYTF
TRBV7-2	NA	TRBJ1-6	NA	TGTGCCAGCAGCTTCTCTCCCCCCCTAGCACCCCTCCACTTT	CASSFSPPLAPLHF
TRBV7-9	TRBD1	TRBJ2-7	few	TGTGCCAGCAGCTTAGATTGGACAGGGGGCTCCTACGAGCAGTACTTC	CASSLDWTGGSYEQYF
TRBV29-1	TRBD1	TRBJ1-2	NA	TGCAGCGTTCCTCGGGACAGTCTTTATGGCTACACCTTC	CSVPRDSLYGYTF
TRBV5-8	NA	TRBJ1-3	once	TGTGCCAGCAGCTTTTCGACAGGATCTGGAAACACCATATATTTT	CASSFSTGSGNTIYF
TRBV5-1	NA	TRBJ2-2	NA	TGCGCCAGCAGCCCCTCCGGGACTAACACCGGGGAGCTGTTTTTT	CASSPSGTNTGELFF
TRBV18	NA	TRBJ1-2	NA	TGTGCCAGCTCACAGCGGGGGGATGGCTACACCTTC	CASSQRGDGYTF
TRBV9	NA	TRBJ2-3	NA	TGTGCCAGCAGCGTATCCGTCGGAGGAGCGGCAGATACGCAGTATTTT	CASSVSVGGAADTQYF
TRBV9	NA	TRBJ2-1	NA	TGTGCCAGCAGCGTAGAAGGATGGAGCTCCTACAATGAGCAGTTCTTC	CASSVEGWSSYNEQFF
TRBV13	NA	TRBJ2-7	NA	TGTGCCAGCAGCTTAGGCAGATCCTACGAGCAGTACTTC	CASSLGRSYEQYF
TRBV25-1	NA	TRBJ2-6	NA	TGTGCCAGCAGCCTCTCTGGGGCCAACGTCCTGACTTTC	CASSLSGANVLTF
TRBV27	TRBD1	TRBJ1-5	NA	TGTGCCAGCAGTTCGGGGACAGGGGGCGCGGGTCAGCCCCAGCATTTT	CASSSGTGGAGQPQHF
TRBV5-1	TRBD1	TRBJ2-7	NA	TGCGCCAGCAGCGCGCGGACAGGGAGAGCCTACGAGCAGTACTTC	CASSARTGRAYEQYF